A selection of T cell receptor beta chains follows, all from one sample in a study of regulatory T cells in long-lasting Graves disease. TCRdb independently ran MiXCR on the multiplex PCR reads; one entry per CDR3 protein. The table records about 400,000 distinct CDR3 sequences, under 20% of them present only once. The same data also went into a second study, on T cells in Graves' hyperthyroidism and ophthalmopathy.

This sample comprised peripheral blood mononuclear cells (PBMCs), obtained at new diagnosis, from a patient treated with antithyroid drugs. The receptors shown here come from a woman between 18 and 29 years old with Graves disease. Each CDR3 is given with its conserved first and last residue. The D gene is left open where the match is weak. Only some rows state a clone size, as once, few, many or a class for expanded clones.

v_call: TRBV15
clone_size: -
j_call: TRBJ2-5
d_call: -
cdr3_aa: CATSRDLGGGSEETQYF
cdr3_nt: TGTGCCACCAGCAGAGATCTTGGAGGGGGCTCGGAGGAGACCCAGTACTTC

v_call: TRBV7-9
clone_size: many
j_call: TRBJ2-3
d_call: TRBD2
cdr3_aa: CASSLRLGGGRSLADTQYF
cdr3_nt: TGTGCCAGCAGCTTAAGGCTGGGCGGGGGACGGAGTTTGGCAGATACGCAGTATTTT

v_call: TRBV19
clone_size: few
j_call: TRBJ1-5
d_call: -
cdr3_aa: CASSIEGYGNQPQHF
cdr3_nt: TGTGCCAGTAGTATAGAGGGGTATGGCAATCAGCCCCAGCATTTT

v_call: TRBV29-1
clone_size: -
j_call: TRBJ1-5
d_call: -
cdr3_aa: CSVVDRWNQPQHF
cdr3_nt: TGCAGCGTTGTTGACAGGTGGAACCAGCCCCAGCATTTT

v_call: TRBV6-2/TRBV6-3
clone_size: -
j_call: TRBJ2-2
d_call: TRBD2
cdr3_aa: CASTLGGSGELFF
cdr3_nt: TGTGCCAGCACCCTCGGGGGGTCCGGGGAGCTGTTTTTT

v_call: TRBV19
clone_size: -
j_call: TRBJ2-7
d_call: TRBD2
cdr3_aa: CATLAGSEQYF
cdr3_nt: TGTGCCACCCTAGCGGGAAGCGAGCAGTACTTC

v_call: TRBV12-3/TRBV12-4
clone_size: many
j_call: TRBJ2-5
d_call: -
cdr3_aa: CASSAGLGFPQYF
cdr3_nt: TGTGCCAGTTCAGCTGGACTGGGCTTTCCCCAGTACTTC

v_call: TRBV7-9
clone_size: many
j_call: TRBJ2-1
d_call: TRBD1
cdr3_aa: CASSLRGTGPNEQFF
cdr3_nt: TGTGCCAGCAGCTTAAGGGGGACAGGGCCCAATGAGCAGTTCTTC

v_call: TRBV6-2/TRBV6-3
clone_size: many
j_call: TRBJ2-5
d_call: -
cdr3_aa: CASRSGARKRETQYF
cdr3_nt: TGTGCCAGCAGATCCGGGGCACGCAAGCGGGAGACCCAGTACTTC

v_call: TRBV20-1
clone_size: many
j_call: TRBJ2-3
d_call: -
cdr3_aa: CSARDPGGPGGTDTQYF
cdr3_nt: TGCAGTGCTAGAGATCCCGGGGGGCCAGGAGGCACAGATACGCAGTATTTT

v_call: TRBV28
clone_size: many
j_call: TRBJ2-2
d_call: TRBD1
cdr3_aa: CASSRDRVNTGELFF
cdr3_nt: TGTGCCAGCAGTCGGGACAGGGTTAACACCGGGGAGCTGTTTTTT

v_call: TRBV27
clone_size: many
j_call: TRBJ2-1
d_call: -
cdr3_aa: CASSLTSGALMNEQFF
cdr3_nt: TGTGCCAGCAGTTTAACTTCAGGGGCCCTGATGAATGAGCAGTTCTTC

v_call: TRBV2
clone_size: many
j_call: TRBJ2-3
d_call: -
cdr3_aa: CAVTITSSTDTQYF
cdr3_nt: TGTGCCGTAACGATAACCTCTAGCACAGATACGCAGTATTTT

v_call: TRBV6-1
clone_size: -
j_call: TRBJ1-2
d_call: TRBD1
cdr3_aa: CASSKAGGVGYTF
cdr3_nt: TGTGCCAGCAGCAAGGCAGGGGGCGTTGGCTACACCTTC

v_call: TRBV11-1
clone_size: many
j_call: TRBJ2-6
d_call: -
cdr3_aa: CASTYTGANVLTF
cdr3_nt: TGTGCCAGTACATATACTGGGGCCAACGTCCTGACTTTC

v_call: TRBV7-9
clone_size: many
j_call: TRBJ1-1
d_call: -
cdr3_aa: CASSLWATEAFF
cdr3_nt: TGTGCCAGCAGCTTATGGGCTACTGAAGCTTTCTTT

v_call: TRBV27
clone_size: many
j_call: TRBJ2-7
d_call: -
cdr3_aa: CASSEHERLYEQYF
cdr3_nt: TGTGCCAGCAGCGAACATGAGCGCCTCTACGAGCAGTACTTC

v_call: TRBV30
clone_size: few
j_call: TRBJ1-6
d_call: -
cdr3_aa: CASRTVSYNSPLHF
cdr3_nt: TGTGCCTCCCGGACGGTCTCCTATAATTCACCCCTCCACTTT

v_call: TRBV2
clone_size: many
j_call: TRBJ1-6
d_call: TRBD1
cdr3_aa: CASSEPDRAPLHF
cdr3_nt: TGTGCCAGCAGTGAACCGGACAGGGCGCCCCTCCACTTT

v_call: TRBV12-3/TRBV12-4
clone_size: many
j_call: TRBJ2-1
d_call: TRBD2
cdr3_aa: CASRLAGTSGYNEQFF
cdr3_nt: TGTGCCAGCAGGCTTGCCGGGACTAGCGGGTACAATGAGCAGTTCTTC

v_call: TRBV12-3/TRBV12-4
clone_size: many
j_call: TRBJ1-1
d_call: TRBD1
cdr3_aa: CASSLDGTGRRAFF
cdr3_nt: TGTGCCAGCAGTTTAGATGGGACAGGGAGGAGAGCTTTCTTT

v_call: TRBV7-9
clone_size: many
j_call: TRBJ1-1
d_call: -
cdr3_aa: CASSLGSISEAFF
cdr3_nt: TGTGCCAGCAGCTTAGGTAGCATCTCTGAAGCTTTCTTT

v_call: TRBV7-2
clone_size: many
j_call: TRBJ2-3
d_call: -
cdr3_aa: CASSFYTGTDTQYF
cdr3_nt: TGTGCCAGCAGCTTTTATACTGGCACAGATACGCAGTATTTT

v_call: TRBV12-3/TRBV12-4
clone_size: many
j_call: TRBJ1-1
d_call: -
cdr3_aa: CASSFVGGSEAFF
cdr3_nt: TGTGCCAGCAGTTTTGTGGGGGGCTCTGAAGCTTTCTTT

v_call: TRBV27
clone_size: -
j_call: TRBJ1-2
d_call: -
cdr3_aa: CASRTEIGGYTF
cdr3_nt: TGTGCCAGCAGGACAGAGATTGGTGGCTACACCTTC

v_call: TRBV6-1
clone_size: many
j_call: TRBJ2-5
d_call: -
cdr3_aa: CASSESNGKETQYF
cdr3_nt: TGTGCCAGCAGTGAAAGTAACGGAAAAGAGACCCAGTACTTC

v_call: TRBV12-3/TRBV12-4
clone_size: many
j_call: TRBJ2-7
d_call: TRBD2
cdr3_aa: CASSQAGGLYEQYF
cdr3_nt: TGTGCCAGCAGTCAAGCGGGAGGGTTGTACGAGCAGTACTTC

v_call: TRBV6-1
clone_size: few
j_call: TRBJ1-2
d_call: -
cdr3_aa: CASRSRVDYGYTF
cdr3_nt: TGTGCCAGCAGAAGCAGGGTAGACTATGGCTACACCTTC

v_call: TRBV7-3
clone_size: -
j_call: TRBJ2-2
d_call: -
cdr3_aa: CASSFGVTGELFF
cdr3_nt: TGTGCCAGCAGCTTTGGGGTAACCGGGGAGCTGTTTTTT

v_call: TRBV2
clone_size: -
j_call: TRBJ2-4
d_call: -
cdr3_aa: CASSEAWADLAKNIQYF
cdr3_nt: TGTGCCAGCAGTGAAGCGTGGGCTGATCTAGCCAAAAACATTCAGTACTTC

v_call: TRBV29-1
clone_size: -
j_call: TRBJ2-2
d_call: TRBD2
cdr3_aa: CSVGTSGTITGELFF
cdr3_nt: TGCAGCGTTGGGACTAGCGGGACAATCACCGGGGAGCTGTTTTTT